A selection of T cell receptor beta chains follows, all from one sample in a study of immune evolution from preneoplasia to lung adenocarcinoma. Some clones are missing from TCRdb's copy, which holds only in-frame ones; the method was immunoSEQ multiplex PCR. In the table there are roughly 10,000 clones, 85% to 90% of which are singletons. The sample taken for sequencing was FFPE invasive lung adenocarcinoma tissue. These receptors came from a person aged 65 to 85 with invasive lung adenocarcinoma. The CDR3 runs from the conserved cysteine through the conserved F or W. A D gene is named only where the DNA matches it firmly. Not every row has a clone size; where given, it reads once, few, many or a size class.

D gene: NA
J gene: TRBJ1-2
clone size: NA
V gene: TRBV28
CDR3 DNA: TGTGCCAGCAGTTACCTGCCCCGAGACGGCAGTCTGTATGGCTACACCTTC
CDR3 protein: CASSYLPRDGSLYGYTF

D gene: NA
J gene: TRBJ2-3
clone size: NA
V gene: TRBV30
CDR3 DNA: TGTGCCTGGAGTGTACTGGCTCGCACAGATACGCAGTATTTT
CDR3 protein: CAWSVLARTDTQYF

D gene: NA
J gene: TRBJ1-1
clone size: NA
V gene: TRBV5-1
CDR3 DNA: TGCGCCAGCAGCTTCGGCTGGGCCGATAACACTGAAGCTTTCTTT
CDR3 protein: CASSFGWADNTEAFF

D gene: TRBD1
J gene: TRBJ1-1
clone size: NA
V gene: TRBV11-2
CDR3 DNA: TGTGCCAGCGGTGGACAGGGGAACACTGAAGCTTTCTTT
CDR3 protein: CASGGQGNTEAFF

D gene: TRBD2
J gene: TRBJ2-3
clone size: NA
V gene: TRBV28
CDR3 DNA: TGTGCCAGCAGTAAAGGACTAGCGGGAGGGATGACAGATACGCAGTATTTT
CDR3 protein: CASSKGLAGGMTDTQYF

D gene: NA
J gene: TRBJ1-1
clone size: NA
V gene: TRBV11-3
CDR3 DNA: TGTGCCAGCAGCTTAGGGACGGCGAAAGCTTTCTTT
CDR3 protein: CASSLGTAKAFF

D gene: NA
J gene: TRBJ2-1
clone size: NA
V gene: TRBV28
CDR3 DNA: TGTGCCAGCAGTTTTCTTGGGGATGAGCAGTTCTTC
CDR3 protein: CASSFLGDEQFF

D gene: NA
J gene: TRBJ2-2
clone size: NA
V gene: TRBV6-5
CDR3 DNA: TGTGCCAGCAGTTCCGGGACTACCGGGGAGCTGTTTTTT
CDR3 protein: CASSSGTTGELFF

D gene: NA
J gene: TRBJ2-7
clone size: NA
V gene: TRBV29-1
CDR3 DNA: TGCAGCGTTGCAACAGGGACCTACGAGCAGTACTTC
CDR3 protein: CSVATGTYEQYF

D gene: TRBD1
J gene: TRBJ1-2
clone size: NA
V gene: TRBV14
CDR3 DNA: TGTGCCAGCAGCCGGGACAGACAGAACTATGGCTACACCTTC
CDR3 protein: CASSRDRQNYGYTF

D gene: TRBD1
J gene: TRBJ2-1
clone size: NA
V gene: TRBV6-5
CDR3 DNA: TGTGCCAGCAGACCCGACAGGGACCCCTACAATGAGCAGTTCTTC
CDR3 protein: CASRPDRDPYNEQFF

D gene: TRBD1
J gene: TRBJ2-1
clone size: NA
V gene: TRBV29-1
CDR3 DNA: TGCAGCGTTCCCAACAGGGGTGGCCCCTACAATGAGCAGTTCTTC
CDR3 protein: CSVPNRGGPYNEQFF

D gene: NA
J gene: TRBJ2-5
clone size: NA
V gene: TRBV29-1
CDR3 DNA: TGCAGCGTTGCCCGAGAGACCCAGTACTTC
CDR3 protein: CSVARETQYF

D gene: NA
J gene: TRBJ1-1
clone size: NA
V gene: TRBV2
CDR3 DNA: TGTGCCAGCACCATATCCGGGACACAGAACACTGAAGCTTTCTTT
CDR3 protein: CASTISGTQNTEAFF

D gene: TRBD1
J gene: TRBJ2-7
clone size: NA
V gene: TRBV10-3
CDR3 DNA: TGTGCCATCAGCCTCCGGGACAGGGGACCGGGATCCTACGAGCAGTACTTC
CDR3 protein: CAISLRDRGPGSYEQYF

D gene: NA
J gene: TRBJ2-6
clone size: once
V gene: TRBV5-8
CDR3 DNA: TGTGCCAGCAGCTTGGAGGTATCTGGGGCCAACGTCCTGACTTTC
CDR3 protein: CASSLEVSGANVLTF

D gene: NA
J gene: TRBJ1-4
clone size: NA
V gene: TRBV19
CDR3 DNA: TGTGCCAGTAGTGCCTACCGGGACCTTAATGAAAAACTGTTTTTT
CDR3 protein: CASSAYRDLNEKLFF

D gene: NA
J gene: TRBJ2-1
clone size: NA
V gene: TRBV25-1
CDR3 DNA: TGTGCCAGCAGTGACGGGTACAATGAGCAGTTCTTC
CDR3 protein: CASSDGYNEQFF

D gene: TRBD1
J gene: TRBJ1-2
clone size: NA
V gene: TRBV2
CDR3 DNA: TGTGCCAGCAGTCGACAGGGGGCTCAAAGCTATGGCTACACCTTC
CDR3 protein: CASSRQGAQSYGYTF

D gene: TRBD2
J gene: TRBJ2-1
clone size: NA
V gene: TRBV10-2
CDR3 DNA: TGCGCCAGCACCTCTCCGGGACTATCCTTTCTGGGTGAGCAGTTCTTC
CDR3 protein: CASTSPGLSFLGEQFF

D gene: TRBD1
J gene: TRBJ1-3
clone size: NA
V gene: TRBV6-6
CDR3 DNA: TGTGCCAGCAGTTACCCCCAGGGGGGCACCATATATTTT
CDR3 protein: CASSYPQGGTIYF

D gene: NA
J gene: TRBJ1-3
clone size: NA
V gene: TRBV7-9
CDR3 DNA: TGTGCCAGCAGCCCAGCGGGGGTAACTGGAAACACCATATATTTT
CDR3 protein: CASSPAGVTGNTIYF

D gene: TRBD1
J gene: TRBJ2-6
clone size: NA
V gene: TRBV6-6
CDR3 DNA: TGTGCCAGCAGACGAACAGGGGCTGGGGCCAACGTCCTGACTTTC
CDR3 protein: CASRRTGAGANVLTF

D gene: TRBD2
J gene: TRBJ2-6
clone size: NA
V gene: TRBV6-6
CDR3 DNA: TGTGCCACCCGGGGGGGTTCGCTTGGGGCCAACGTCCTGACTTTC
CDR3 protein: CATRGGSLGANVLTF

D gene: TRBD1
J gene: TRBJ1-5
clone size: NA
V gene: TRBV5-6
CDR3 DNA: TGTGCCAGCAGCTTGTGGGGACAGGTCCTTAGCAATCAGCCCCAGCATTTT
CDR3 protein: CASSLWGQVLSNQPQHF

D gene: NA
J gene: TRBJ1-5
clone size: NA
V gene: TRBV11-2
CDR3 DNA: TGTGCCAGCAGCTTAGGCCAGCCCCAGCATTTT
CDR3 protein: CASSLGQPQHF

D gene: NA
J gene: TRBJ2-7
clone size: NA
V gene: TRBV9
CDR3 DNA: TGTGCCAGCAGCGTATCCCGGGACGGCGACTACGAGCAGTACTTC
CDR3 protein: CASSVSRDGDYEQYF

D gene: TRBD2
J gene: TRBJ2-7
clone size: NA
V gene: TRBV7-8
CDR3 DNA: TGTGCCAGCAGCTTATCCCCCCCCGGGCTAGCGGGGGGACCCTACGTTGGGCAGTACTTC
CDR3 protein: CASSLSPPGLAGGPYVGQYF